This T cell receptor beta chain appears in the sequencing data of a study of tumour-infiltrating T cells in Burkitt lymphoma. The repertoire was sequenced with immunoSEQ multiplex PCR; TCRdb's copy has only in-frame clones and lacks some. Of 13,000 or so clones in the sample, 85% were seen once. CDR3 length equals 14 residues. Germline values: CDR1 SGHAT, CDR2 FQNNGV. The V and J ends lost 0 bases and 6 bases, in that order; junction bases with no gene match: 2. This sequence originates from a human donor with diffuse large B-cell lymphoma. Sequencing input: tumor tissue. The rearrangement uses TRBV11-2 and TRBJ1-1, with 9 bases matching TRBD1. For the CDR3, the DNA is TGTGCCAGCAGCTTAGAGGACAGGGGCTCTGAAGCTTTCTTT. Residues: CASSLEDRGSEAFF. The full variable domain, with the rest looked up from reference TRBV11-2 and TRBJ1-1, is EAGVAQSPRYKIIEKRQSVAFWCNPISGHATLYWYQQILGQGPKLLIQFQNNGVVDDSQLPKDRFSAERLKGVDSTLKIQPAKLEDSAVYLCASSLEDRGSEAFFGQGTRLTVV.